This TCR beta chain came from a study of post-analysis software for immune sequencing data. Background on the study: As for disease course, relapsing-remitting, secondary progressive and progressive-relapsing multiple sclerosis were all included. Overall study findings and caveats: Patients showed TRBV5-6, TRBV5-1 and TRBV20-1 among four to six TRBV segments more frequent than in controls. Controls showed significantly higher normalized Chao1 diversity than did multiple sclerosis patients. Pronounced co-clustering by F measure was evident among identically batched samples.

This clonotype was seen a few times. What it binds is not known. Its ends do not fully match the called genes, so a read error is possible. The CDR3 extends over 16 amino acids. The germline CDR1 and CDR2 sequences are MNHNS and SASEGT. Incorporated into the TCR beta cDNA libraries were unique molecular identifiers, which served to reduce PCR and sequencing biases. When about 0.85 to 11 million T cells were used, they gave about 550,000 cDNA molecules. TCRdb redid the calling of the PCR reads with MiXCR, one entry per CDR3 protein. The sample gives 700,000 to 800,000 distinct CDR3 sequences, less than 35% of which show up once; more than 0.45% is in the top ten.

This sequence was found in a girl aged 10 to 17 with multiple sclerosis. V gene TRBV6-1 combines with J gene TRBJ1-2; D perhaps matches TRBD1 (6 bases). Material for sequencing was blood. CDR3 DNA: TGTGCCAGCAGTAAACAGGGAGCGCAAGCTAAGTATGGCTACACCTTC. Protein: CASSKQGAQAKYGYTF.